These 24 T cell receptor beta chains originate from one sample sequenced in a study of T cell repertoires in cytomegalovirus infection. TCRdb processed the reads anew with MiXCR; each CDR3 protein has one entry. The sample includes 60,000 to 75,000 distinct CDR3 sequences, 4% of them seen just once. Sequencing was carried out using PBMCs. These receptors were collected from a human donor in good health (CMV status not recorded). Some clones in this sample may be carry-over from other donors' samples.

About this clonotype: Lacking the conserved final phenylalanine or tryptophan, this CDR3 likely reflects a read error. The gene calls are TRBV7-3 and TRBJ2-3, with 9 bases that match TRBD2. The CDR3 runs to 15 residues. Germline V gene data show CDR1 as SGHTA and CDR2 as FQGTGA. V dropped 5 bases and J dropped 11; count of bases not matched to a gene: 14. In DNA, the CDR3 is TGTGCCAGCAGCCAACAAACCGTCGGGACTAGCCAGCAGTATCTT. It is translated as CASSQQTVGTSQQYL.

Many counts were recorded for this clonotype. The chain uses TRBV7-2 and TRBJ1-2; a possible D gene is TRBD1 (6 bases). Germline V gives CDR1 SGHTA, CDR2 FQGNSA. With 5 bases removed from V and 7 bases from J, the gap between germline ends came to 17 bases. The CDR3 is 14 amino acids. CDR3 in amino acids: CASSLTAGGGGYTF. DNA for the CDR3: TGTGCCAGCAGCCTCACGGCGGGAGGGGGTGGCTACACCTTC.

This clonotype was observed at least ten times. The V and J genes are TRBV6-2 or TRBV6-3 and TRBJ2-3, with a tentative D call TRBD2 (5 bases). Trimming pared 2 bases from V and 0 bases from J, leaving 6 bases between. Looked up from germline, CDR1 is MNHEY and CDR2 is SVGEGT. The CDR3 length is 14 residues. The DNA for the CDR3 is TGTGCCAGCAGTTACCGAGGGAGCACAGATACGCAGTATTTT. Its protein product is CASSYRGSTDTQYF.

This clonotype has ten or more counts. A read error may account for a junction end that differs from germline. The CDR3 coding sequence is TGTGCCAGCAGCGCCGATGAAGGGTACTCAGAGGTCTTT. This codes for CASSADEGYSEVF. The rearrangement uses TRBV7-2 and TRBJ1-1, with D uncertain. Germline CDR1 and CDR2: SGHTA and FQGNSA. The CDR3 loop spans 13 amino acids.

This clonotype was observed at least ten times. The rearrangement joins TRBV4-1 to TRBJ2-7, with 9 nucleotides matching TRBD1. The germline V gene encodes CDR1 MGHRA and CDR2 YSYEKL. V dropped 3 bases and J dropped 4; count of bases not matched to a gene: 4. This CDR3 has 14 amino acids. This chain's CDR3 is CASSHGQGPYEQYF. Written as DNA, the CDR3 is TGCGCCAGCAGCCATGGACAGGGGCCATACGAGCAGTACTTC.

This clonotype came up many times. This rearrangement joins TRBV7-3 to TRBJ1-1; possible D gene TRBD1, 6 bases. CDR3 length: 14 amino acids. Deletions cut 1 base from V and 5 bases from J, with 11 bases between. Looked up from germline, CDR1 is SGHTA and CDR2 is FQGTGA. The CDR3 spells CASSLIGGQTEAFF. CDR3 nucleotide sequence: TGTGCCAGCAGCTTAATCGGGGGGCAAACTGAAGCTTTCTTT. Combining the CDR3 with reference TRBV7-3 and TRBJ1-1 gives the whole variable domain GAGVSQTPSNKVTEKGKYVELRCDPISGHTALYWYRQSLGQGPEFLIYFQGTGAADDSGLPNDRFFAVRPEGSVSTLKIQRTERGDSAVYLCASSLIGGQTEAFFGQGTRLTVV.

This clonotype was seen at least ten times. This rearrangement joins TRBV20-1 to TRBJ2-1; D assignment may be TRBD1 or TRBD2 (5 bases each). Trimming shortened V by 5 bases and J by 4 bases, and 15 bases separated the two germline ends. Germline loops: CDR1 DFQATT, CDR2 SNEGSKA (reference sequence). The CDR3 extends over 14 amino acids. The DNA of the CDR3 is TGCAGTGCTGGGGGACGGACAACTTACAATGAGCAGTTCTTC. Encoded protein: CSAGGRTTYNEQFF.

Ten or more counts support this clonotype. The rearrangement uses TRBV11-3 and TRBJ1-2; 7 positions match TRBD1. The V gene end was trimmed by 0 bases and the J gene end by 3 bases; junction bases not matched to a gene: 13. Germline CDR1 SGHNT, CDR2 YENEEA. There are 18 residues in the CDR3. The CDR3 region has the DNA TGTGCCAGCAGCTTAGAGCCCCGGACAGGCATGGGGGACTATGGCTACACCTTC. Protein: CASSLEPRTGMGDYGYTF.

This clonotype was seen ten or more times. The rearrangement joins TRBV7-2 to TRBJ2-5; TRBD2 is a possible D gene (6 bases). The V and J ends lost 5 bases and 5 bases respectively, with 12 bases between them. Germline V CDR1 and CDR2: SGHTA, FQGNSA. This CDR3 is 13 amino acids long. The CDR3 nucleotides read TGTGCCAGCAGCAAAGCGGCGGGGGAGACCCAGTACTTC. It yields the protein CASSKAAGETQYF.

V usage is TRBV7-9 and J usage is TRBJ2-3, with D perhaps matching TRBD2 (5 bases). This CDR3 has 14 amino acids. Trimming stripped 5 bases from V and 1 base from J, with 10 bases between. Per germline, CDR1 SEHNR and CDR2 FQNEAQ (reference sequence). CDR3 in DNA: TGTGCCAGCAGCCCGGGATACCGCACAGATACGCAGTATTTT. As protein: CASSPGYRTDTQYF.

On this clonotype itself: Given a much more abundant clone one base away, this may be a read error. The CDR3 spells CASSRGTGGHYEQYF. The CDR3 bases are TGTGCCAGCAGCCGCGGGACAGGGGGTCACTACGAGCAGTACTTC. The chain is built from TRBV11-3 and TRBJ2-7; TRBD1 aligns across 11 bases. CDR3 length: 15 amino acids. V lost 5 bases and J lost 3; bases outside the gene matches: 6. CDR1 SGHNT and CDR2 YENEEA come from the germline V gene.

This clonotype appeared many times. The chain joins TRBV7-2 to TRBJ2-5, with D possibly being TRBD2 (6 bases). The CDR3 length is 13 residues. Between the trimmed V and J ends, which lost 2 bases and 5 bases, there was a span of 9 bases. Germline values: CDR1 SGHTA, CDR2 FQGNSA. The CDR3 here is CASSLKAGETQYF. Here the CDR3 DNA reads TGTGCCAGCAGCTTAAAGGCGGGGGAGACCCAGTACTTC.

This clonotype is medium-sized. The genes are TRBV7-2 and TRBJ2-1; D unclear. CDR1 is SGHTA, CDR2 FQGNSA, per germline. The CDR3 spans 16 residues. Trimming removed 1 base at V and 5 bases at J, with 15 bases between. CDR3 nucleotide sequence: TGTGCCAGCAGCTTAGATGGTTTGCGAGGACACAATGAGCAGTTCTTC. Its translation: CASSLDGLRGHNEQFF. Together with reference TRBV7-2 and TRBJ2-1, the CDR3 gives the full variable domain: GAGVSQSPSNKVTEKGKDVELRCDPISGHTALYWYRQSLGQGLEFLIYFQGNSAPDKSGLPSDRFSAERTGGSVSTLTIQRTQQEDSAVYLCASSLDGLRGHNEQFFGPGTRLTVL.

This clonotype was picked up many times. The chain joins TRBV4-2 to TRBJ1-3, with D possibly TRBD1 on 5 matching bases. The CDR3 consists of 16 residues. V gave up 3 bases and J gave up 8 bases, with 20 bases separating them. Per germline, CDR1 LGHNA and CDR2 YNFKEQ. CDR3 DNA sequence: TGTGCCAGCAGCCATCTTGACAGAGGTCAATTTGACACCATATATTTT. Translation: CASSHLDRGQFDTIYF.

The chain links TRBV7-2 to TRBJ2-1, with 8 positions matching TRBD2. Germline V CDR1 and CDR2: SGHTA, FQGNSA. Unmatched junction bases numbered 8, after V lost 4 bases and J lost 9 bases. The CDR3 covers 14 residues. For the CDR3, the DNA is TGTGCCAGCAGCTCGTCGGGGGGGCCCCGTGAGCAGTTCTTC. It translates to CASSSSGGPREQFF.

This clonotype was picked up many times. The J gene is TRBJ1-1, the V gene TRBV7-9, with 8 bases aligning to TRBD1. The CDR3 has 15 residues. From germline, CDR1 is SEHNR and CDR2 FQNEAQ (reference sequence). J lost 5 bases, V lost 5 bases, and 10 bases had no gene match. The CDR3 DNA follows: TGTGCCAGCAGCCTATACACAAACAGGGGGACTGAAGCTTTCTTT. Amino acid sequence: CASSLYTNRGTEAFF.

This clonotype appeared many times. The rearrangement joins TRBV6-1 to TRBJ2-4, with D possibly matching TRBD2 (5 bases). Germline CDR1 and CDR2: MNHNS and SASEGT. The CDR3 runs 15 residues. V lost 6 bases and J lost 0, with 12 bases in between. The CDR3 DNA sequence: TGTGCCAGCAGAACCACCGGGATAGCCAAAAACATTCAGTACTTC. It translates to CASRTTGIAKNIQYF.

This clonotype occurred many times. The DNA for the CDR3 is TGCAGCGGTTTAAGGGACTATGGCTACACCTTC. Protein: CSGLRDYGYTF. The V call is TRBV29-1, the J call TRBJ1-2, with unresolved D. This CDR3 contains 11 residues. Germline CDR1 and CDR2: SQVTM and ANQGSEA. The ends were cut back, 7 bases at V and 3 bases at J, with 9 bases in the middle.

The table lists this clonotype with many counts. This chain joins TRBV7-9 and TRBJ2-3, with D perhaps given as TRBD1 or TRBD2 (6 bases each). Germline V CDR1 and CDR2: SEHNR, FQNEAQ (reference sequence). The CDR3 has 14 amino acids. V gave up 3 bases and J gave up 3 bases, with 10 bases separating them. The DNA of the CDR3 is TGTGCCAGCAGCTTTGGGGGGCTGACAGATACGCAGTATTTT. It specifies CASSFGGLTDTQYF.

This clonotype was found many times. V and J are TRBV7-2 and TRBJ1-5; D is unclear. This CDR3 region has 13 residues. Trimming stripped 4 bases from V and 3 bases from J, with 7 bases between. Looked up from germline, CDR1 is SGHTA and CDR2 is FQGNSA. The CDR3 DNA reads as TGTGCCAGCAGCTCCTTTAACAATCAGCCCCAGCATTTT. Its protein product is CASSSFNNQPQHF.

In this sample, this clonotype turned up many times. This rearrangement joins TRBV7-2 to TRBJ2-7; D gene uncertain. The CDR3 loop spans 13 amino acids. The V end was cut by 1 base, the J end by 1 base, with 5 bases between. Germline CDR1 is SGHTA and CDR2 is FQGNSA. The chain's CDR3 is CASSLVVSYEQYF. In nucleotides, the CDR3 is TGTGCCAGCAGCTTAGTTGTGTCCTACGAGCAGTACTTC.

Many counts were recorded for this clonotype. The V and J genes are TRBV11-3 and TRBJ1-5; D gene unclear. The CDR3 covers 13 residues. Germline V gene sequence: CDR1 SGHNT, CDR2 YENEEA. Trimming pared 4 bases from V and 4 bases from J, leaving 8 bases between. The CDR3 sequence is CASSSGRNQPQHF. The DNA of the CDR3 is TGTGCCAGCAGCTCTGGGCGTAATCAGCCCCAGCATTTT.

This clonotype was observed at least ten times. The chain recombines TRBV7-3 with TRBJ2-3; D is unclear. Looked up from germline, CDR1 is SGHTA and CDR2 is FQGTGA. V shed 0 bases and J shed 2 bases, with 3 bases lying between them. The CDR3 totals 13 residues. In DNA, the CDR3 is TGTGCCAGCAGCTTAACGACCACAGATACGCAGTATTTT. Its protein is CASSLTTTDTQYF.

There are many counts of this clonotype. The V gene is TRBV28, the J gene TRBJ1-1; D gene unclear. Between the trimmed V and J ends, which lost 5 bases and 5 bases, there was a span of 12 bases. This CDR3 contains 13 residues. CDR1 is MDHEN, CDR2 SYDVKM, per germline. The DNA of the CDR3 is TGTGCCAGCAGTAGCCCCTTGGGGACTGAAGCTTTCTTT. It is translated as CASSSPLGTEAFF.